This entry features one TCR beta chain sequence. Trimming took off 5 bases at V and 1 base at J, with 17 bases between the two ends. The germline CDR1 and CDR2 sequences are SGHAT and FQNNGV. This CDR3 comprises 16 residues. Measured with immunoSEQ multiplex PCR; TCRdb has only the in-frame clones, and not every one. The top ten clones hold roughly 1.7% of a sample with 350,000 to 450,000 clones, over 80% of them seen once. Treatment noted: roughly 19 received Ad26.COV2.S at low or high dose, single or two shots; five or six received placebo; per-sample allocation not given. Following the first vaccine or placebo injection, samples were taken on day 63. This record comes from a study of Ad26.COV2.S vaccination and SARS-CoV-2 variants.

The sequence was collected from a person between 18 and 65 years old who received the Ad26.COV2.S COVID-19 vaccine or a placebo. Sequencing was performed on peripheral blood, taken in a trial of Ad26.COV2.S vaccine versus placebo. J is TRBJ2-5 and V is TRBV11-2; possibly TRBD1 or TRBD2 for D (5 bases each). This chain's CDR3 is CASSPGTRHFQETQYF. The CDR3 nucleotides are TGTGCCAGCAGCCCCGGGACCAGACACTTCCAAGAGACCCAGTACTTC. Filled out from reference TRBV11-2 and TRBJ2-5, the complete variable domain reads EAGVAQSPRYKIIEKRQSVAFWCNPISGHATLYWYQQILGQGPKLLIQFQNNGVVDDSQLPKDRFSAERLKGVDSTLKIQPAKLEDSAVYLCASSPGTRHFQETQYFGPGTRLLVL.